These T cell receptor beta chains were read from a single sample in a study of T cell repertoires in cytomegalovirus infection. TCRdb redid the calling of the reads with MiXCR, one entry per CDR3 protein. The table shows roughly 320,000 distinct CDR3 sequences, with 9.5% occurring only once. The sequencing input was PBMCs. Every receptor here comes from a human donor in good health (CMV status not recorded). Some clones in this sample may be carry-over from other donors' samples. The CDR3 runs from the conserved cysteine through the conserved F or W. Each record gives: J gene, clone size, D gene, V gene, CDR3 protein, CDR3 DNA. D genes are given only for firm matches. The size of a clone is reported for some rows only, either as once, few or many, or as a class for expanded clones.

j_call: TRBJ2-1
clone_size: few
d_call: TRBD2
v_call: TRBV3-1
cdr3_aa: CASSGEREYSNEQFF
cdr3_nt: TGTGCCAGCAGTGGAGAGCGGGAGTATAGCAATGAGCAGTTCTTC

j_call: TRBJ1-4
clone_size: few
d_call: -
v_call: TRBV7-9
cdr3_aa: CASSYSEHNEKLFF
cdr3_nt: TGTGCCAGCAGCTATAGTGAACATAATGAAAAACTGTTTTTT

j_call: TRBJ1-1
clone_size: -
d_call: -
v_call: TRBV12-3/TRBV12-4
cdr3_aa: CASSLPSRGPSEAFF
cdr3_nt: TGTGCCAGCAGTTTACCTTCCCGGGGACCTTCTGAAGCTTTCTTT

j_call: TRBJ1-5
clone_size: few
d_call: -
v_call: TRBV6-2/TRBV6-3
cdr3_aa: CASSRPGAGSNQPQHF
cdr3_nt: TGTGCCAGCAGTCGCCCCGGGGCAGGAAGCAATCAGCCCCAGCATTTT

j_call: TRBJ2-2
clone_size: many
d_call: -
v_call: TRBV4-3
cdr3_aa: CASSQGGGSPEDGELFF
cdr3_nt: TGCGCCAGCAGCCAAGGGGGGGGCAGCCCGGAGGACGGGGAGCTGTTTTTT

j_call: TRBJ2-7
clone_size: few
d_call: -
v_call: TRBV20-1
cdr3_aa: CSARDRSVTYGEQYF
cdr3_nt: TGCAGTGCTAGAGATAGAAGCGTCACTTATGGGGAGCAGTACTTC

j_call: TRBJ2-7
clone_size: -
d_call: -
v_call: TRBV28
cdr3_aa: CASGWDYEQYF
cdr3_nt: TGTGCCAGCGGTTGGGATTACGAGCAGTACTTC

j_call: TRBJ1-2
clone_size: few
d_call: -
v_call: TRBV7-2
cdr3_aa: CASSLGGTANYGYTF
cdr3_nt: TGTGCCAGCAGCTTAGGAGGGACCGCTAACTATGGCTACACCTTC

j_call: TRBJ2-4
clone_size: many
d_call: TRBD2
v_call: TRBV6-1
cdr3_aa: CASSKGLAVAKNIQYF
cdr3_nt: TGTGCCAGCAGTAAGGGACTAGCGGTAGCCAAAAACATTCAGTACTTC

j_call: TRBJ2-7
clone_size: many
d_call: -
v_call: TRBV12-3/TRBV12-4
cdr3_aa: CASSPRMVSYEQYF
cdr3_nt: TGTGCCAGCAGTCCGCGGATGGTCTCCTACGAGCAGTACTTC

j_call: TRBJ1-5
clone_size: -
d_call: -
v_call: TRBV12-3/TRBV12-4
cdr3_aa: CASSRQGRESQPQHF
cdr3_nt: TGTGCCAGCAGTCGGCAAGGGAGGGAAAGTCAGCCCCAGCATTTT

j_call: TRBJ2-2
clone_size: few
d_call: -
v_call: TRBV24-1
cdr3_aa: CATSDPRITTGELFF
cdr3_nt: TGTGCCACCAGTGACCCCAGGATTACTACCGGGGAGCTGTTTTTT

j_call: TRBJ1-5
clone_size: few
d_call: -
v_call: TRBV28
cdr3_aa: CASSLNPTNQPQHF
cdr3_nt: TGTGCCAGCAGTTTAAACCCCACCAATCAGCCCCAGCATTTT

j_call: TRBJ1-2
clone_size: -
d_call: -
v_call: TRBV4-3
cdr3_aa: CASSQDSQVTRGYTF
cdr3_nt: TGCGCCAGCAGCCAAGATTCCCAGGTTACGAGGGGCTACACCTTC

j_call: TRBJ1-5
clone_size: -
d_call: -
v_call: TRBV19
cdr3_aa: CASSIIQVSPQHF
cdr3_nt: TGTGCCAGTAGCATCATACAGGTTTCGCCCCAGCATTTT

j_call: TRBJ1-5
clone_size: many
d_call: -
v_call: TRBV20-1
cdr3_aa: CSARDLWGANQPQHF
cdr3_nt: TGCAGTGCTAGAGATTTATGGGGTGCCAATCAGCCCCAGCATTTT

j_call: TRBJ2-1
clone_size: once
d_call: TRBD2
v_call: TRBV4-3
cdr3_aa: CASSQGTSGGNEQFF
cdr3_nt: TGCGCCAGCAGCCAAGGGACTAGCGGGGGCAATGAGCAGTTCTTC

j_call: TRBJ1-3
clone_size: few
d_call: -
v_call: TRBV7-2
cdr3_aa: CASSLGSPEPVTIYF
cdr3_nt: TGTGCCAGCAGCTTAGGAAGTCCGGAACCCGTCACCATATATTTT

j_call: TRBJ2-5
clone_size: few
d_call: -
v_call: TRBV3-1
cdr3_aa: CASSQVSTGNQETQYF
cdr3_nt: TGTGCCAGCAGCCAAGTATCGACTGGAAACCAAGAGACCCAGTACTTC

j_call: TRBJ2-1
clone_size: many
d_call: TRBD1
v_call: TRBV19
cdr3_aa: CASREQQGESNEQFF
cdr3_nt: TGTGCCAGTAGGGAACAACAGGGGGAATCCAATGAGCAGTTCTTC

j_call: TRBJ1-1
clone_size: few
d_call: -
v_call: TRBV28
cdr3_aa: CASSDTEAFF
cdr3_nt: TGTGCCAGCAGCGACACTGAAGCTTTCTTT

j_call: TRBJ2-5
clone_size: few
d_call: TRBD2
v_call: TRBV20-1
cdr3_aa: CSARDQETSGSLETQYF
cdr3_nt: TGCAGTGCTAGAGATCAGGAAACTAGCGGGAGTTTGGAGACCCAGTACTTC

j_call: TRBJ1-1
clone_size: many
d_call: -
v_call: TRBV12-3/TRBV12-4
cdr3_aa: CASSFSTAPGTEAFF
cdr3_nt: TGTGCCAGCAGTTTTAGTACCGCTCCCGGCACTGAAGCTTTCTTT

j_call: TRBJ2-3
clone_size: -
d_call: -
v_call: TRBV4-3
cdr3_aa: CASSQDEGRTQYF
cdr3_nt: TGCGCCAGCAGCCAAGATGAGGGTCGTACGCAGTATTTT

j_call: TRBJ1-5
clone_size: few
d_call: -
v_call: TRBV13
cdr3_aa: CASSLGRGESNQPQHF
cdr3_nt: TGTGCCAGCAGCTTAGGTAGGGGGGAAAGCAATCAGCCCCAGCATTTT

j_call: TRBJ2-7
clone_size: -
d_call: -
v_call: TRBV2
cdr3_aa: CASRRGDPSYEQYF
cdr3_nt: TGTGCCAGCAGGCGAGGGGACCCATCCTACGAGCAGTACTTC

j_call: TRBJ1-2
clone_size: once
d_call: TRBD1
v_call: TRBV18
cdr3_aa: CASSPRTGKANYGYTF
cdr3_nt: TGTGCCAGCTCACCACGGACAGGGAAAGCTAACTATGGCTACACCTTC

j_call: TRBJ2-7
clone_size: -
d_call: -
v_call: TRBV12-3/TRBV12-4
cdr3_aa: CASSFWLLQSSYEQYF
cdr3_nt: TGTGCCAGCAGTTTTTGGTTACTTCAGAGCTCCTACGAGCAGTACTTC

j_call: TRBJ2-2
clone_size: many
d_call: TRBD1
v_call: TRBV19
cdr3_aa: CASTPIRGQGYTGELFF
cdr3_nt: TGTGCCAGTACTCCTATTCGGGGACAGGGATACACCGGGGAGCTGTTTTTT

j_call: TRBJ2-7
clone_size: few
d_call: TRBD2
v_call: TRBV7-9
cdr3_aa: CASSKLAGLYEQYF
cdr3_nt: TGTGCCAGCAGTAAACTAGCGGGATTGTACGAGCAGTACTTC

j_call: TRBJ1-1
clone_size: -
d_call: TRBD1
v_call: TRBV6-5
cdr3_aa: CASSYSQGVGTEAFF
cdr3_nt: TGTGCCAGCAGTTACTCGCAGGGGGTAGGCACTGAAGCTTTCTTT

j_call: TRBJ1-6
clone_size: many
d_call: -
v_call: TRBV7-2
cdr3_aa: CASSQGRWSPLHF
cdr3_nt: TGTGCCAGCAGCCAGGGCCGTTGGTCACCCCTCCACTTT

j_call: TRBJ2-5
clone_size: many
d_call: TRBD1
v_call: TRBV7-2
cdr3_aa: CASSLGQGVRETQYF
cdr3_nt: TGTGCCAGCAGCTTAGGACAGGGGGTGCGAGAGACCCAGTACTTC

j_call: TRBJ2-5
clone_size: -
d_call: -
v_call: TRBV5-1
cdr3_aa: CASSLRDLGETQYF
cdr3_nt: TGCGCCAGCAGCTTGAGGGATCTTGGGGAGACCCAGTACTTC

j_call: TRBJ2-2
clone_size: many
d_call: TRBD2
v_call: TRBV27
cdr3_aa: CASRPAGGYTGELFF
cdr3_nt: TGTGCCAGCCGCCCAGCGGGAGGGTACACCGGGGAGCTGTTTTTT

j_call: TRBJ2-7
clone_size: few
d_call: -
v_call: TRBV6-1
cdr3_aa: CAPYGFGSGRYRLSYEQYF
cdr3_nt: TGTGCCCCTTACGGGTTTGGTAGCGGCAGGTATAGGCTCTCCTACGAGCAGTACTTC

j_call: TRBJ1-1
clone_size: few
d_call: -
v_call: TRBV7-2
cdr3_aa: CASSLISGLEAFF
cdr3_nt: TGTGCCAGCAGCCTAATATCGGGGCTTGAAGCTTTCTTT

j_call: TRBJ2-2
clone_size: -
d_call: -
v_call: TRBV7-4
cdr3_aa: CASSFPGELFF
cdr3_nt: TGTGCCAGCAGCTTCCCCGGGGAGCTGTTTTTT

j_call: TRBJ1-6
clone_size: -
d_call: -
v_call: TRBV7-6
cdr3_aa: CASSLGSDNSPLHF
cdr3_nt: TGTGCCAGCAGCTTGGGTTCAGACAATTCACCCCTCCACTTT

j_call: TRBJ2-1
clone_size: few
d_call: -
v_call: TRBV5-4
cdr3_aa: CASSRGTDSYNEQFF
cdr3_nt: TGTGCCAGCAGCCGGGGAACCGACTCCTACAATGAGCAGTTCTTC

j_call: TRBJ2-1
clone_size: many
d_call: TRBD2
v_call: TRBV4-1
cdr3_aa: CASSPTSGLINEQFF
cdr3_nt: TGCGCCAGCAGCCCCACTAGCGGGCTGATAAATGAGCAGTTCTTC

j_call: TRBJ2-5
clone_size: -
d_call: TRBD1
v_call: TRBV6-6
cdr3_aa: CAILKDRGPRGQETQYF
cdr3_nt: TGTGCCATTTTGAAGGACAGGGGGCCGCGGGGTCAAGAGACCCAGTACTTC

j_call: TRBJ2-1
clone_size: -
d_call: -
v_call: TRBV6-2/TRBV6-3
cdr3_aa: CASSYSRLDEQFF
cdr3_nt: TGTGCCAGCAGTTACTCGAGATTAGATGAGCAGTTCTTC

j_call: TRBJ1-5
clone_size: many
d_call: -
v_call: TRBV28
cdr3_aa: CASSLGQILSNQPQHF
cdr3_nt: TGTGCCAGCAGTTTAGGACAGATACTTAGCAATCAGCCCCAGCATTTT

j_call: TRBJ1-6
clone_size: many
d_call: -
v_call: TRBV28
cdr3_aa: CASSFPTSNSPLHF
cdr3_nt: TGTGCCAGCAGTTTCCCGACAAGCAACTCACCCCTCCACTTT

j_call: TRBJ1-6
clone_size: many
d_call: TRBD1
v_call: TRBV7-2
cdr3_aa: CASSRDRGSPLHF
cdr3_nt: TGTGCCAGCAGCAGGGACAGAGGATCACCCCTCCACTTT

j_call: TRBJ2-2
clone_size: many
d_call: -
v_call: TRBV7-2
cdr3_aa: CASSFSGSSINTGELFF
cdr3_nt: TGTGCCAGCAGCTTCTCCGGGTCCTCAATTAACACCGGGGAGCTGTTTTTT

j_call: TRBJ2-7
clone_size: -
d_call: -
v_call: TRBV27
cdr3_aa: CASSLAQHGEQYF
cdr3_nt: TGTGCCAGCAGTTTAGCTCAGCATGGCGAGCAGTACTTC

j_call: TRBJ2-7
clone_size: many
d_call: TRBD1
v_call: TRBV7-2
cdr3_aa: CASSKGQGSYEQYF
cdr3_nt: TGTGCCAGCAGCAAGGGACAGGGGTCCTACGAGCAGTACTTC

j_call: TRBJ2-3
clone_size: few
d_call: -
v_call: TRBV7-9
cdr3_aa: CASRDQYYTQYF
cdr3_nt: TGTGCCAGCAGGGACCAATACTATACGCAGTATTTT

j_call: TRBJ2-1
clone_size: -
d_call: TRBD2
v_call: TRBV20-1
cdr3_aa: CSARGGLAGGADEQFF
cdr3_nt: TGCAGTGCTAGAGGGGGACTAGCGGGAGGGGCGGATGAGCAGTTCTTC

j_call: TRBJ2-6
clone_size: many
d_call: TRBD1
v_call: TRBV7-2
cdr3_aa: CASSFRGGQGISGANVLTF
cdr3_nt: TGTGCCAGCAGCTTTCGGGGAGGACAGGGGATCTCTGGGGCCAACGTCCTGACTTTC

j_call: TRBJ2-1
clone_size: -
d_call: -
v_call: TRBV20-1
cdr3_aa: CSAKGRMAYNEQFF
cdr3_nt: TGCAGTGCGAAGGGTCGGATGGCCTACAATGAGCAGTTCTTC

j_call: TRBJ1-1
clone_size: many
d_call: TRBD1
v_call: TRBV7-2
cdr3_aa: CASSDRDRGKVTEAFF
cdr3_nt: TGTGCCAGCAGCGACCGGGACAGGGGTAAGGTCACTGAAGCTTTCTTT

j_call: TRBJ2-7
clone_size: -
d_call: TRBD2
v_call: TRBV28
cdr3_aa: CASSLSAGVRSYEQYF
cdr3_nt: TGTGCCAGCAGTTTATCGGCGGGAGTTCGTTCCTACGAGCAGTACTTC

j_call: TRBJ2-7
clone_size: -
d_call: TRBD2
v_call: TRBV28
cdr3_aa: CAAEAGGPLYEQYF
cdr3_nt: TGTGCCGCAGAAGCGGGAGGGCCCCTCTACGAGCAGTACTTC